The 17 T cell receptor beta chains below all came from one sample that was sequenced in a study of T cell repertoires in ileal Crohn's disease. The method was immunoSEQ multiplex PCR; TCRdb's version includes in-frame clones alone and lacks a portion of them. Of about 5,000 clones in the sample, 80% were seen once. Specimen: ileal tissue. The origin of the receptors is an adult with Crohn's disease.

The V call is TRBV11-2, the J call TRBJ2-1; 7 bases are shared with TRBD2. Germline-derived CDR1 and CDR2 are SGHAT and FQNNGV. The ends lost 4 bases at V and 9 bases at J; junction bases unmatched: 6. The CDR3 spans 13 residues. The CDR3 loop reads CASSSGLVSEQFF. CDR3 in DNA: TGTGCCAGCAGCTCAGGACTAGTTAGTGAGCAGTTCTTC. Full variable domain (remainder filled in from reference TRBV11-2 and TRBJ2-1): EAGVAQSPRYKIIEKRQSVAFWCNPISGHATLYWYQQILGQGPKLLIQFQNNGVVDDSQLPKDRFSAERLKGVDSTLKIQPAKLEDSAVYLCASSSGLVSEQFFGPGTRLTVL.

Here the CDR3 DNA reads TGTGCCAGCTCACCAACAAGGTCTAGCGGTTCGGGAGAGCAGTTCTTC. Translating it yields CASSPTRSSGSGEQFF. The V gene is TRBV18, the J gene TRBJ2-1; 7 bases fit TRBD2. Germline V lookup: CDR1 KGHSH, CDR2 LQKENI. The CDR3 covers 16 residues. V lost 2 bases and J lost 10; bases outside the gene matches: 14.

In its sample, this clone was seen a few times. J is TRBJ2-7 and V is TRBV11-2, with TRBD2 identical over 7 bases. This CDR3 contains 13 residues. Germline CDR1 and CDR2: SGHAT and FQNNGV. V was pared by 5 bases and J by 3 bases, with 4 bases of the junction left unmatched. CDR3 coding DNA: TGTGCCAGCAGCCCGGGGGGTGTCTACGAGCAGTACTTC. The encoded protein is CASSPGGVYEQYF. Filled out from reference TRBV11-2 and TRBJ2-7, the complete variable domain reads EAGVAQSPRYKIIEKRQSVAFWCNPISGHATLYWYQQILGQGPKLLIQFQNNGVVDDSQLPKDRFSAERLKGVDSTLKIQPAKLEDSAVYLCASSPGGVYEQYFGPGTRLTVT.

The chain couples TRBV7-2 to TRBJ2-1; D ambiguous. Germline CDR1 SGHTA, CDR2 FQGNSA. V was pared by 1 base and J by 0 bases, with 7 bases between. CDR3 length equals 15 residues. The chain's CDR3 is CASSLVSGSYNEQFF. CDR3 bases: TGTGCCAGCAGCTTAGTCTCCGGCTCCTACAATGAGCAGTTCTTC.

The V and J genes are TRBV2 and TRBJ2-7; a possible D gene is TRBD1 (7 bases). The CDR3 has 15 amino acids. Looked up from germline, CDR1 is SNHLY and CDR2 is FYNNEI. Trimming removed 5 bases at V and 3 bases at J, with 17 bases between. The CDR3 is CASSYNRGSGYEQYF. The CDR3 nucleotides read TGTGCCAGCAGTTACAACAGGGGTAGCGGCTACGAGCAGTACTTC.

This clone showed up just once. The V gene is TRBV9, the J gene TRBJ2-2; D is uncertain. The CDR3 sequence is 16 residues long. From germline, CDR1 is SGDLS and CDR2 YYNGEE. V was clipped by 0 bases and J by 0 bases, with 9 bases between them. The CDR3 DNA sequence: TGTGCCAGCAGCGTAGAAGCAGGCTCGAACACCGGGGAGCTGTTTTTT. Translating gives CASSVEAGSNTGELFF.

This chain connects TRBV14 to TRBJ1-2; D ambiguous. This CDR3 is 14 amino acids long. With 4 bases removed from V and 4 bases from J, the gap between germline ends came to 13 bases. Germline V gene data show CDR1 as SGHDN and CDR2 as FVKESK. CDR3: CASSLMGGGYGYTF. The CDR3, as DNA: TGTGCCAGCAGCCTTATGGGAGGCGGCTATGGCTACACCTTC.

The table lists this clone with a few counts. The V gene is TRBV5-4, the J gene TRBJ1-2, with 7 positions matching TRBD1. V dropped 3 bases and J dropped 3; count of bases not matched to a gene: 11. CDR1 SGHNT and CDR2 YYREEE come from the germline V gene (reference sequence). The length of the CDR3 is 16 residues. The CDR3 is CASSSSGPTGDYGYTF. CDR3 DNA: TGTGCCAGCAGCTCAAGCGGACCCACAGGGGACTATGGCTACACCTTC.

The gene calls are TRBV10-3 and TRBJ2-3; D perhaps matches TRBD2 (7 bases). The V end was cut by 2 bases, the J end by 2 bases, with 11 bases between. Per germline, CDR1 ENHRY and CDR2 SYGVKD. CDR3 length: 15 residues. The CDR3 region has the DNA TGTGCCATCAGTGAGGGGGGGGCTCCCACAGATACGCAGTATTTT. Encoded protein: CAISEGGAPTDTQYF.

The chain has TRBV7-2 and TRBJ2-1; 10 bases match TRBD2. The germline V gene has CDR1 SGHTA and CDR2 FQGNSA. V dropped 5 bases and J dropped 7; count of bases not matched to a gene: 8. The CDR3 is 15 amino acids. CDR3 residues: CASSGAGGGGNEQFF. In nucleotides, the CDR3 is TGTGCCAGCAGCGGAGCGGGGGGGGGAGGTAATGAGCAGTTCTTC.

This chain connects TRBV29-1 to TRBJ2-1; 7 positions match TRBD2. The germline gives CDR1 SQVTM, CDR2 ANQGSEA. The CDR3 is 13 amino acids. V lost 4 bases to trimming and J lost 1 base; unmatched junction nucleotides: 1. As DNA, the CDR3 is TGCAGCGTTGGCGGGAGTTCCTACAATGAGCAGTTCTTC. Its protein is CSVGGSSYNEQFF.

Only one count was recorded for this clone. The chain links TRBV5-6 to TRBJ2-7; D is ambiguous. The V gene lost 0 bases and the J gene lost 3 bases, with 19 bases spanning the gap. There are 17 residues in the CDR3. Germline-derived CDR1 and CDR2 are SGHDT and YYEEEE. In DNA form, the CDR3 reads TGTGCCAGCAGCTTGGGCGCCTCCCCATGGGCCCGCTACGAGCAGTACTTC. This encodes CASSLGASPWARYEQYF.

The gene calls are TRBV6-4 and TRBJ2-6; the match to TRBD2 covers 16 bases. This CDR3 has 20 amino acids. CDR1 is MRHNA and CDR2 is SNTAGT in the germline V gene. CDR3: CVSGTSGGAISISGANVLTF. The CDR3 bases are TGTGTCTCGGGGACTAGCGGGGGGGCAATCTCTATATCTGGGGCCAACGTCCTGACTTTC.

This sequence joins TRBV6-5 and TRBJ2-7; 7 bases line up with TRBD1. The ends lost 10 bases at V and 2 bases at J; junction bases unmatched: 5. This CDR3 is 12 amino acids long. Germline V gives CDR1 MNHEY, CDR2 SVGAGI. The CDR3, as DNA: TGTGCCACTCGACAGGGAACCTACGAGCAGTACTTC. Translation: CATRQGTYEQYF.

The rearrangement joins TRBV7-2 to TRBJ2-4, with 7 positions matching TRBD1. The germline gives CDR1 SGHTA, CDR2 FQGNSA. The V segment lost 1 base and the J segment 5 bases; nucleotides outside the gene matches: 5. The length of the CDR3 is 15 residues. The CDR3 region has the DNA TGTGCCAGCAGCTTAGGATGGGGACAGCAAAACATTCAGTACTTC. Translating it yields CASSLGWGQQNIQYF.

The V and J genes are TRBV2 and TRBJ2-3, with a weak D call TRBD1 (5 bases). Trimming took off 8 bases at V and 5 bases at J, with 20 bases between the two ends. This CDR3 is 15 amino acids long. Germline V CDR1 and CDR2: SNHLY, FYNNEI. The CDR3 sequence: CASPRGRGTGDTQYF. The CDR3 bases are TGTGCCAGCCCTCGAGGTAGGGGCACAGGAGATACGCAGTATTTT.

CDR3 region: CASSLAGWNEQFF. CDR3 bases: TGTGCCAGCAGTTTGGCAGGGTGGAATGAGCAGTTCTTC. This chain uses TRBV27 with TRBJ2-1, with a weak D call TRBD1 (5 bases). Deletions cut 3 bases from V and 7 bases from J, with 10 bases between. There are 13 residues in the CDR3. The germline gives CDR1 MNHEY, CDR2 SMNVEV (reference sequence).